Each of the 9 T cell receptor beta chains below was sequenced from the same sample in a study of neoadjuvant anti-PD-1 for oral cavity cancer. Some clones are missing from TCRdb's copy, which holds only in-frame ones; the method was immunoSEQ multiplex PCR. The table records 17,000 or so clones, about two thirds of them present only once. This material consisted of PBMCs, taken before nivolumab (anti-PD-1) treatment. Receptor source: a person between 35 and 79 years old with oral cavity squamous cell carcinoma.

This clone was counted only a few times. The chain uses TRBV5-1 and TRBJ1-5; a weak D match, TRBD1 (6 bases). The CDR3 runs 15 residues. The ends were cut back, 2 bases at V and 5 bases at J, with 14 bases in the middle. Germline V gene lookup returns CDR1 SGHRS and CDR2 YFSETQ. This CDR3 is CASSLFGGEHQPQHF. Here the CDR3 DNA reads TGCGCCAGCAGCTTATTCGGGGGCGAACATCAGCCCCAGCATTTT. Together with reference TRBV5-1 and TRBJ1-5, the CDR3 gives the full variable domain: KAGVTQTPRYLIKTRGQQVTLSCSPISGHRSVSWYQQTPGQGLQFLFEYFSETQRNKGNFPGRFSGRQFSNSRSEMNVSTLELGDSALYLCASSLFGGEHQPQHFGDGTRLSIL.

This rearrangement joins TRBV9 to TRBJ2-2; 9 bases align to TRBD2. V shed 4 bases, J shed 4 bases, and the junction held 8 bases outside the gene matches. The CDR3 runs to 16 residues. The V gene's germline CDR1 is SGDLS and CDR2 YYNGEE. The CDR3 DNA reads as TGTGCCAGCAGCCCCAGACTAGCGGAGACCACCGGGGAGCTGTTTTTT. This sequence encodes CASSPRLAETTGELFF.

The chain recombines TRBV2 with TRBJ2-5; 7 bases are shared with TRBD1. The germline CDR1 and CDR2 sequences are SNHLY and FYNNEI. CDR3 length: 15 residues. Trimming took 6 bases from V and 0 from J; bases not matched to a gene: 7. The CDR3 region is CASSRDRFYQETQYF. The CDR3 nucleotides are TGTGCCAGCAGCAGGGACAGATTCTACCAAGAGACCCAGTACTTC.

J is TRBJ1-2 and V is TRBV29-1; 8 bases agree with TRBD1. The CDR3 length is 12 residues. Germline assignment: CDR1 SQVTM and CDR2 ANQGSEA. V was clipped by 3 bases and J by 5 bases; unmatched bases: 2. DNA for the CDR3: TGCAGCGTTGAGGGACAGGCGTATGGCTACACCTTC. It specifies CSVEGQAYGYTF.

The CDR3, as DNA: TGTGCCAGCAGTGTAATCGGGACCGCGGCTGGCTACACCTTC. It encodes CASSVIGTAAGYTF. The chain couples TRBV6-1 to TRBJ1-2; TRBD1 might be the D (5 bases). Germline CDR1 MNHNS, CDR2 SASEGT. The V gene lost 4 bases and the J gene lost 7 bases, with 16 bases spanning the gap. The CDR3 contains 14 residues.

The V call is TRBV7-3, the J call TRBJ2-3, with 10 bases matching TRBD2. The CDR3 sequence is 17 residues long. Trimming removed 0 bases from V and 0 bases from J; junction bases left unmatched: 3. In germline, CDR1 is SGHTA, CDR2 FQGTGA. The CDR3 reads CASSLTSGRKSTDTQYF. The CDR3 nucleotides are TGTGCCAGCAGCTTAACTAGCGGGAGGAAGAGCACAGATACGCAGTATTTT.

Relative to its sample, this clone is medium-sized. V is TRBV28 and J is TRBJ2-3, with D tentatively TRBD2 (5 bases). The CDR3 sequence is 13 residues long. Trimming shortened V by 5 bases and J by 5 bases, and 11 bases separated the two germline ends. Germline CDR1 is MDHEN and CDR2 is SYDVKM. CDR3 region: CASSALGRDTQYF. CDR3 bases: TGTGCCAGCAGTGCCTTGGGGAGAGATACGCAGTATTTT.

The chain uses TRBV5-1 and TRBJ1-1, with TRBD1 as a possible D gene (5 bases). The V and J ends lost 2 bases and 0 bases respectively, with 8 bases between them. The CDR3 has 14 amino acids. The germline CDR1 and CDR2 sequences are SGHRS and YFSETQ. The CDR3, as DNA: TGCGCCAGCAGCTTAGGGACGGTGAACACTGAAGCTTTCTTT. Translation gives CASSLGTVNTEAFF.

This clone was picked up a small number of times. The rearrangement links TRBV5-6 to TRBJ2-6; D is uncertain. Trimming left V 0 bases short and J 2 bases short, with 15 bases between. The germline gives CDR1 SGHDT, CDR2 YYEEEE. The CDR3 runs 18 residues. The CDR3 loop is CASSLGKKAPPGANVLTF. CDR3 sequence (DNA): TGTGCCAGCAGCTTGGGTAAGAAGGCTCCACCTGGGGCCAACGTCCTGACTTTC.